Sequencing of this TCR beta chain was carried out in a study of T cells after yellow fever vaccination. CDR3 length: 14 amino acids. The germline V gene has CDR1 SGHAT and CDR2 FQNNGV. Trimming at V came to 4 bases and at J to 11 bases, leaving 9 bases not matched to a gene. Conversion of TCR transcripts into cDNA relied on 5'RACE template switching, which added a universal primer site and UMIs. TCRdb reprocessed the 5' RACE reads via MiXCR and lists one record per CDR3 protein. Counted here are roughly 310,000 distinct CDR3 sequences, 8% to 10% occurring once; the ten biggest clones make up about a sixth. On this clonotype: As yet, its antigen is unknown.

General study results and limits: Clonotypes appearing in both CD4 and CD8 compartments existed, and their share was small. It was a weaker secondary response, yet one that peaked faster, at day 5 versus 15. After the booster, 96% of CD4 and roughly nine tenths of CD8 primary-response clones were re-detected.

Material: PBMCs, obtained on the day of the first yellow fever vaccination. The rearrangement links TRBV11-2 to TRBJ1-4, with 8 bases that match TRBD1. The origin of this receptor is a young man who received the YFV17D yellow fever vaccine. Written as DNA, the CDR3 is TGTGCCAGCAGCTCCACAGGGGGTCGGCGGAAACTGTTTTTT. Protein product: CASSSTGGRRKLFF.